A selection of T cell receptor beta chains follows, all from one sample in a study of radiation and T cells in renal cell carcinoma. TCRdb keeps only in-frame clones here, not all; method: immunoSEQ multiplex PCR. The profile covers 75,000 to 95,000 clones, with about 85% appearing a single time and roughly 10% taken by the ten largest. The material was blood, obtained from a patient whose treatment included radiotherapy and nephrectomy. These receptors originate from a man in his fifties or sixties with renal cell carcinoma. Both conserved end residues are part of each CDR3. A D gene is named only where the DNA matches it firmly. Size values are once, few and many counts, or a class for expanded clones, and some rows have none.

clone_size	v_call	d_call	j_call	cdr3_aa	cdr3_nt
-	TRBV6-1	-	TRBJ1-5	CASHTANQPQHF	TGTGCCAGCCACACAGCAAATCAGCCCCAGCATTTT
-	TRBV4-2	TRBD2	TRBJ2-5	CASSLGLGQETQYF	TGTGCCAGCAGCCTAGGACTAGGACAAGAGACCCAGTACTTC
once	TRBV2	-	TRBJ1-1	CASSGLYTLNTEAFF	TGTGCCAGCAGTGGCCTTTACACGTTGAACACTGAAGCTTTCTTT
-	TRBV5-1	-	TRBJ2-3	CASSLALRPSDTQYF	TGCGCCAGCAGCTTGGCCCTGAGACCTTCCGATACGCAGTATTTT
-	TRBV5-6	-	TRBJ2-7	CASSSFVGRGTYEQYF	TGTGCCAGCAGCTCTTTTGTTGGCAGGGGAACCTACGAGCAGTACTTC
-	TRBV7-9	-	TRBJ1-4	CASSRGVFEKLFF	TGTGCCAGCAGTCGCGGGGTTTTTGAAAAACTGTTTTTT
-	TRBV6-5	TRBD1	TRBJ2-3	CASTAQGVDTQYF	TGTGCCAGCACGGCACAGGGGGTAGATACGCAGTATTTT
-	TRBV2	TRBD2	TRBJ2-7	CASSGLAGPLEQYF	TGTGCCAGCAGTGGACTAGCGGGGCCCCTCGAGCAGTACTTC
-	TRBV6-1	-	TRBJ1-2	CASIGDGYGYTF	TGTGCCAGCATTGGGGACGGCTATGGCTACACCTTC
once	TRBV9	-	TRBJ1-1	CASSEGVSGGAFF	TGTGCCAGCAGCGAAGGGGTTTCGGGAGGGGCTTTCTTT